This T cell receptor (beta chain) was obtained from a study of blood T cells in healthy people across ages. Germline values: CDR1 SGDLS, CDR2 YYNGEE. This CDR3 has 15 residues. A second 7 to 11 cycle PCR used barcoded and J-beta primers. TCRdb re-derived calls from the 5' RACE reads in MiXCR, one entry per CDR3 protein. The data contain 550,000 to 600,000 distinct CDR3 sequences, around 48% of them singletons. The receptor's source is a man of 80 years or more in good health. The gene calls are TRBV9 and TRBJ2-4, with 9 bases fitting TRBD2. The DNA matches TRBJ2-7 better at its end, which makes the J call doubtful. Sequenced material: blood. CDR3 nucleotide sequence: TGTGCCAGCAGCGTAGTGGGAGCGGGAGGCCACGAGCAGTACTTC. Encoded protein: CASSVVGAGGHEQYF.